This TCR beta chain originates from a study of shared clonotypes between healthy human individuals. Using immunoSEQ multiplex PCR, the repertoire was profiled, and TCRdb retains in-frame clones only, with some absent. This table has roughly 1 million clones, approximately 72% appearing once. This CDR3 contains 15 residues. With 0 bases clipped from V and 5 bases from J, the junction kept 5 bases outside the gene matches. Germline CDR1 is SGHTA and CDR2 is FQGNSA. The chain uses TRBV7-2 and TRBJ2-7; the match to TRBD1 covers 9 bases. Sequencing input: memory CD4+ T cells sorted from blood. Subset given: CD45RA-negative fraction. The clonotype originates from a man aged 18 to 29 in good health. CDR3 amino acids: CASSLAWDRVHEQYF. CDR3 coding DNA: TGTGCCAGCAGCTTAGCTTGGGACAGGGTACACGAGCAGTACTTC.